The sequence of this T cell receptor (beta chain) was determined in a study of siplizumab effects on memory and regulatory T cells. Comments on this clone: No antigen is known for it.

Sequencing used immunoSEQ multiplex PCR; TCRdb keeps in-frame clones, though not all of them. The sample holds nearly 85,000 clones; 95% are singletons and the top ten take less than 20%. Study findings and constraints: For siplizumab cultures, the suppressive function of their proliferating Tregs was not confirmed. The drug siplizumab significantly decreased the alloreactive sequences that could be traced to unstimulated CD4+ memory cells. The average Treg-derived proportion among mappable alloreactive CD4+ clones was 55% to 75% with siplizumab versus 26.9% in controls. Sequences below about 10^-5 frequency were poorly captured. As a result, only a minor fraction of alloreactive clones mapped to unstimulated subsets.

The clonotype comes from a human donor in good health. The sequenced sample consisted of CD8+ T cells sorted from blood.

DNA of the CDR3: TGTGCCAGTAGTATAGTACCCTTGTATGAGCAGTTCTTC. Translation: CASSIVPLYEQFF. V is TRBV19 and J is TRBJ2-1; D remains unclear. Trimming took off 1 base at V and 8 bases at J, with 9 bases between the two ends. CDR3 length equals 13 residues. Germline CDR1 and CDR2: LNHDA and SQIVND (reference sequence).